The rows below give T cell receptor beta chains drawn from one sample of a study of T cell changes during pregnancy in multiple sclerosis. Sequencing used immunoSEQ multiplex PCR; TCRdb keeps in-frame clones, though not all of them. The sample yields about 67,000 clones, 75% to 95% seen once. This material consisted of peripheral blood, taken in the first trimester of pregnancy. These receptors were taken from a female donor with multiple sclerosis, enrolled in a pregnancy study. Both conserved end residues are part of each CDR3. The D gene is left open where the match is weak. The listing skips clone size in some rows; elsewhere it reads once, few, many or a size class.

j_call | d_call | v_call | clone_size | cdr3_aa | cdr3_nt
TRBJ2-1 | TRBD2 | TRBV7-3 | - | CASSLTLAGAVEQFF | TGTGCCAGCAGCTTAACACTAGCGGGAGCCGTTGAGCAGTTCTTC
TRBJ1-6 | - | TRBV9 | - | CASSLDSSGSPLHF | TGTGCCAGCAGCTTGGACAGTTCGGGCTCACCCCTCCACTTT
TRBJ1-2 | TRBD1 | TRBV10-3 | - | CAIRAGQGDRGYTF | TGTGCCATCAGGGCGGGACAGGGGGATCGGGGCTACACCTTC
TRBJ2-2 | TRBD2 | TRBV18 | - | CASSPGTSGYTGELFF | TGTGCCAGCTCACCTGGGACTAGCGGGTACACCGGGGAGCTGTTTTTT
TRBJ1-2 | - | TRBV14 | - | CASSQVGREIYTF | TGTGCCAGCAGCCAAGTGGGACGGGAGATCTACACCTTC
TRBJ2-5 | TRBD2 | TRBV18 | - | CASSPGVAGEGETQYF | TGTGCCAGCTCACCGGGAGTAGCGGGAGAGGGAGAGACCCAGTACTTC
TRBJ2-2 | - | TRBV5-1 | - | CASSLVGANTGELFF | TGCGCCAGCAGCTTAGTCGGGGCGAACACCGGGGAGCTGTTTTTT
TRBJ1-2 | - | TRBV7-2 | once | CASSRGRFYGYTF | TGTGCCAGCAGCCGGGGGAGATTCTATGGCTACACCTTC
TRBJ2-1 | - | TRBV5-4 | - | CASSLGGRSYNEQFF | TGTGCCAGCAGCTTGGGGGGGAGGTCCTACAATGAGCAGTTCTTC
TRBJ2-2 | TRBD1 | TRBV13 | - | CASSPWTGGIAGELFF | TGTGCCAGCAGCCCTTGGACAGGGGGTATTGCCGGGGAGCTGTTTTTT
TRBJ1-1 | - | TRBV7-9 | - | CASTPSGERSEAFF | TGTGCCAGCACCCCGTCGGGGGAAAGATCTGAAGCTTTCTTT
TRBJ2-3 | TRBD1 | TRBV2 | - | CASSVGQTNMDTQYF | TGTGCCAGCAGTGTGGGACAGACGAACATGGATACGCAGTATTTT
TRBJ2-2 | - | TRBV5-4 | - | CASSFSGTNTGELFF | TGTGCCAGCAGCTTTTCAGGGACGAACACCGGGGAGCTGTTTTTT
TRBJ1-3 | - | TRBV18 | - | CASSPEGRAGNTIYF | TGTGCCAGCTCACCGGAGGGAAGGGCTGGAAACACCATATATTTT
TRBJ2-5 | TRBD2 | TRBV30 | - | CAWSVGLAGVQETQYF | TGTGCCTGGAGTGTTGGACTAGCGGGGGTCCAAGAGACCCAGTACTTC
TRBJ2-7 | TRBD1 | TRBV29-1 | once | CSVNRGDEQYF | TGCAGCGTAAACAGGGGGGACGAGCAGTACTTC
TRBJ1-4 | - | TRBV28 | - | CASSLSGDEKLFF | TGTGCCAGCAGTTTGTCAGGGGATGAAAAACTGTTTTTT
TRBJ2-7 | - | TRBV9 | - | CASSVAAGPHYEQYF | TGTGCCAGCAGCGTAGCTGCGGGACCTCATTACGAGCAGTACTTC
TRBJ2-3 | - | TRBV16 | - | CASSPFSDTQYF | TGTGCCAGCAGCCCCTTTTCAGATACGCAGTATTTT
TRBJ1-1 | - | TRBV6-6 | - | CASSYPNTEAFF | TGTGCCAGCAGTTACCCTAACACTGAAGCTTTCTTT
TRBJ1-4 | - | TRBV19 | once | CATRTGHRNEKLFF | TGTGCCACTCGTACGGGACACCGGAATGAAAAACTGTTTTTT
TRBJ1-2 | - | TRBV6-5 | - | CASSYSRINHGYTF | TGTGCCAGCAGTTACTCGAGGATTAACCATGGCTACACCTTC
TRBJ2-2 | - | TRBV10-2 | - | CASSGSSAGLNTGELFF | TGCGCCAGCAGTGGGTCCTCCGCGGGCCTGAACACCGGGGAGCTGTTTTTT
TRBJ1-1 | - | TRBV6-1 | - | CASRRDGETEAFF | TGTGCCAGCAGGCGGGACGGTGAAACTGAAGCTTTCTTT
TRBJ2-5 | - | TRBV18 | - | CASSPKTAQGGTQYF | TGTGCCAGCTCACCCAAGACAGCCCAAGGGGGGACCCAGTACTTC
TRBJ1-1 | TRBD1 | TRBV30 | few | CACGTVNTEAFF | TGTGCCTGCGGGACAGTGAACACTGAAGCTTTCTTT
TRBJ2-3 | TRBD2 | TRBV11-3 | - | CASSPGLAGGPMTDTQYF | TGTGCCAGCAGCCCCGGACTAGCGGGGGGGCCAATGACAGATACGCAGTATTTT
TRBJ2-3 | TRBD2 | TRBV10-3 | once | CAISGGLAGGASTDTQYF | TGTGCCATCAGTGGAGGACTAGCGGGGGGCGCTAGCACAGATACGCAGTATTTT
TRBJ2-1 | TRBD2 | TRBV2 | - | CASRVAGGFDEQFF | TGTGCCAGCAGGGTAGCGGGAGGGTTCGATGAGCAGTTCTTC
TRBJ1-3 | - | TRBV9 | - | CASSSGFGMLGNTTYF | TGTGCCAGCAGCTCAGGTTTCGGGATGCTGGGAAACACCACATATTTT
TRBJ2-2 | - | TRBV23-1 | - | CASSQPGIRWMDGELFF | TGCGCCAGCAGTCAACCAGGGATTAGGTGGATGGACGGGGAGCTGTTTTTT
TRBJ2-5 | TRBD2 | TRBV19 | - | CASSPPGGETQYF | TGTGCCAGTAGTCCGCCGGGGGGAGAGACCCAGTACTTC
TRBJ2-7 | TRBD2 | TRBV19 | - | CASSLRLAGTYEQYF | TGTGCCAGTAGCCTACGACTAGCGGGGACCTACGAGCAGTACTTC
TRBJ1-6 | TRBD1 | TRBV4-1 | - | CASSQVAPGTGGFYNSPLHF | TGCGCCAGCAGCCAAGTCGCCCCGGGGACAGGAGGTTTCTATAATTCACCCCTCCACTTT
TRBJ1-1 | TRBD1 | TRBV6-1 | - | CASSDGTGVRTEAFF | TGTGCCAGCAGTGACGGGACAGGGGTTCGGACTGAAGCTTTCTTT
TRBJ2-1 | - | TRBV6-1 | - | CASSVRTGRAYNEQFF | TGTGCCAGCAGTGTCAGGACAGGGAGGGCCTACAATGAGCAGTTCTTC
TRBJ1-2 | - | TRBV30 | - | CAWRIFAGEGGYTF | TGTGCCTGGAGGATCTTTGCCGGGGAGGGTGGCTACACCTTC
TRBJ1-2 | - | TRBV28 | - | CASSPTGHYGYTF | TGTGCCAGCAGCCCAACAGGACACTATGGCTACACCTTC
TRBJ2-4 | TRBD1 | TRBV2 | - | CASSRGQGIKNIQYF | TGTGCCAGCAGTCGGGGACAGGGGATAAAAAACATTCAGTACTTC
TRBJ1-1 | - | TRBV18 | - | CASSPRRGGTEAFF | TGTGCCAGCTCACCCCGAAGGGGGGGCACTGAAGCTTTCTTT
TRBJ1-1 | - | TRBV28 | - | CASSFLTTGNTEAFF | TGTGCCAGCAGTTTCCTCACGACGGGGAACACTGAAGCTTTCTTT